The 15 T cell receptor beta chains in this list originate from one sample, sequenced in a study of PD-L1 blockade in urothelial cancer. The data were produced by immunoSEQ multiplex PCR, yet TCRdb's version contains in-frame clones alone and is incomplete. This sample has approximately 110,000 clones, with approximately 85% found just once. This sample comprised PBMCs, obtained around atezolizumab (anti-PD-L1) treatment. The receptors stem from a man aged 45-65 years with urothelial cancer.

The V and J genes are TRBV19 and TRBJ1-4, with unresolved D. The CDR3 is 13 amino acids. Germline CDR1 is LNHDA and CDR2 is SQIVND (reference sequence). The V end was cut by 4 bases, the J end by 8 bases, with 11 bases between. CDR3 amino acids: CASSTRHTEKLFF. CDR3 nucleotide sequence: TGTGCCAGTAGTACGCGACACACCGAAAAACTGTTTTTT.

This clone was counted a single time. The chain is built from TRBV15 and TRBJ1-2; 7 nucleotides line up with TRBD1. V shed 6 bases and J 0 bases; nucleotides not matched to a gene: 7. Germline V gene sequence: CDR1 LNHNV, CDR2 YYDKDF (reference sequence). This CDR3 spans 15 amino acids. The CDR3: CATSGGQSANYGYTF. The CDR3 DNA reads TGTGCCACCAGTGGGGGACAGTCAGCTAACTATGGCTACACCTTC.

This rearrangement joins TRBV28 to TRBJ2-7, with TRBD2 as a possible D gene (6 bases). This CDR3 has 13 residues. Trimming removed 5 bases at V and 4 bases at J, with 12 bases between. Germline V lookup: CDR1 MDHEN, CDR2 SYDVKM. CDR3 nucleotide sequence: TGTGCCAGCAGTGTAGCGGACGTTTACGAGCAGTACTTC. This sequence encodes CASSVADVYEQYF.

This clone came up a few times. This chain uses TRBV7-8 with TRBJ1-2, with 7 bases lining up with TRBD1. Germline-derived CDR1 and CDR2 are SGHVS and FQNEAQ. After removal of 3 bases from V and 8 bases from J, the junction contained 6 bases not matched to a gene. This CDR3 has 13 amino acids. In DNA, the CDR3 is TGTGCCAGCAGCTTTGGGGACAGTTCCGGCTACACCTTC. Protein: CASSFGDSSGYTF.

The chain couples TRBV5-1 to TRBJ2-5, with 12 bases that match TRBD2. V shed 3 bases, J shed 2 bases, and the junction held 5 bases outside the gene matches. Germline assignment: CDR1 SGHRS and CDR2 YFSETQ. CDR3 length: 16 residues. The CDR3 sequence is CASSSGLAGPQETQYF. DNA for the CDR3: TGCGCCAGCAGCTCGGGACTAGCGGGCCCACAAGAGACCCAGTACTTC.

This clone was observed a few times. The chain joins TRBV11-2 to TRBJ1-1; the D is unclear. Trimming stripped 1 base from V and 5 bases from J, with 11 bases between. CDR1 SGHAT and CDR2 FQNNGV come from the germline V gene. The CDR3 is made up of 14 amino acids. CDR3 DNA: TGTGCCAGCAGCTTAGGTGTGTTGTCGACTGAAGCTTTCTTT. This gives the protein CASSLGVLSTEAFF.

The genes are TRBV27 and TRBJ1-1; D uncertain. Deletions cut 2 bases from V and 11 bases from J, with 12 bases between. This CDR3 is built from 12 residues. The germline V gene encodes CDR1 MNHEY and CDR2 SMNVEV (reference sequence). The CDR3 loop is CASSLAGKIAFF. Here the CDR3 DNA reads TGTGCCAGCAGTTTAGCAGGAAAGATTGCTTTCTTT.

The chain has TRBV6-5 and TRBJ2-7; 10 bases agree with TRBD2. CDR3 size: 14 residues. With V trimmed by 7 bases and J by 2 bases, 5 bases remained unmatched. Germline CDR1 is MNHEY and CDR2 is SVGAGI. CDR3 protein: CASIRTSGPYEQYF. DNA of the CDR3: TGTGCCAGCATTCGGACTAGCGGACCCTACGAGCAGTACTTC.

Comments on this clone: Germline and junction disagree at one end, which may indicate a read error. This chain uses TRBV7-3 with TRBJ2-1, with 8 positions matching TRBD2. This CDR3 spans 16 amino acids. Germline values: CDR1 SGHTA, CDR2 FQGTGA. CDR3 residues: CASSLLGLGSHNEQFF. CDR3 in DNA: TGTGCCAGCAGCTTATTGGGACTAGGCTCCCACAATGAGCAGTTCTTC.

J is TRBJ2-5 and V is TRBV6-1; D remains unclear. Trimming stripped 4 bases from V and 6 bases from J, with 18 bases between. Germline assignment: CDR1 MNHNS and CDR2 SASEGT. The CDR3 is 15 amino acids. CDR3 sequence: CASSVGGGTKKTQYF. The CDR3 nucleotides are TGTGCCAGCAGTGTTGGCGGCGGTACCAAGAAGACCCAGTACTTC.

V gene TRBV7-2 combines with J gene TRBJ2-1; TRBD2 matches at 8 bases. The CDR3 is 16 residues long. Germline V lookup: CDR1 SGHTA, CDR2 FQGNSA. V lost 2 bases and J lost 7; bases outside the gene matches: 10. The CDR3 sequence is CASSLRPGGLRNEQFF. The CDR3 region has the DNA TGTGCCAGCAGCTTAAGACCGGGAGGGCTGAGGAATGAGCAGTTCTTC.

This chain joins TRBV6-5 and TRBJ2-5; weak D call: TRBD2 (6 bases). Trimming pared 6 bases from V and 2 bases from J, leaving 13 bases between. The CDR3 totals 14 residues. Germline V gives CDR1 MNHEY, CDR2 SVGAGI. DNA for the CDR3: TGTGCCAGCAGCCGGGACTGGGCTCAAGAGACCCAGTACTTC. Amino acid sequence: CASSRDWAQETQYF.

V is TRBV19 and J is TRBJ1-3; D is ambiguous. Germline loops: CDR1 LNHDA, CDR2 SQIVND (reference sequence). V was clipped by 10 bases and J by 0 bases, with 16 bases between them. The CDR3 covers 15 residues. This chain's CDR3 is CATSGPLFSGNTIYF. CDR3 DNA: TGTGCCACCTCGGGTCCTCTTTTCTCTGGAAACACCATATATTTT.

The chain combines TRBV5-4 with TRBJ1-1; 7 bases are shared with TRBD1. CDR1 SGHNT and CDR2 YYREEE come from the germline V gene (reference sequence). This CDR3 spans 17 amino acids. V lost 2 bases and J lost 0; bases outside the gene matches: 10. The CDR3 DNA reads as TGTGCCAGCAGCTTTTGGGCCGGGACAGATGTGAACACTGAAGCTTTCTTT. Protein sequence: CASSFWAGTDVNTEAFF.

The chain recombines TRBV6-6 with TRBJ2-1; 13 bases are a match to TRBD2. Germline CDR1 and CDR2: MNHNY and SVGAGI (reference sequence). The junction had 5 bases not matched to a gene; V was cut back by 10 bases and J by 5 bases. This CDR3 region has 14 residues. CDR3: CATGTSGNNNEQFF. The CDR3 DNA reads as TGTGCCACCGGGACTAGCGGGAACAACAATGAGCAGTTCTTC.